This note documents a single TCR beta chain sequence. This record belongs to a study of blood T cell repertoires in COVID-19. Study-level information: Acute-phase and convalescent COVID-19 samples originated in the United States, Italy and Spain.

Produced via immunoSEQ multiplex PCR; TCRdb's table is partial and in-frame only. The sample carries a few hundred thousand clones, 88% recorded once. Germline lookup yields CDR1 MNHEY and CDR2 SVGAGI. The CDR3 covers 15 residues. With 5 bases clipped from V and 4 bases from J, the junction kept 8 bases outside the gene matches. What was sequenced was peripheral blood. The receptor was isolated from a man aged 18 to 30 with active or convalescent COVID-19. The chain has TRBV6-5 and TRBJ2-1; 7 nucleotides agree with TRBD2. The chain's CDR3 is CASSRGLERYNEQFF. For the CDR3, the DNA is TGTGCCAGCAGTCGAGGACTAGAAAGATACAATGAGCAGTTCTTC.